This T cell receptor (beta chain) comes out of a study of shared clonotypes between healthy human individuals. Overall study context: Donor ages ranged 18 to 49 years: a couple of women, a few men. General study points: With several donors compared, 4.5% to 6.5% of naive CD4 clonotypes were shared.

Some clones are missing from TCRdb's copy, which holds only in-frame ones; the method was immunoSEQ multiplex PCR. This sample has over 800,000 clones, with around 93% found just once. As defined, naive CD8 cells were CD45RO-negative and positively selected for CCR7, with terminally differentiated effector memory CD45RA+ cells excluded. Turning to this clone: The antigen remains unidentified.

This CDR3 has 14 residues. Germline loops: CDR1 MGHDK, CDR2 SYGVNS. Trimming took 3 bases from V and 3 from J, leaving 12 bases between them. The TCR was taken from a man aged 25-45 years in good health. This chain links TRBV25-1 with TRBJ2-7, with a possible D match to TRBD2 (6 bases). Sequencing was done on a sample of naive CD8+ T cells sorted from blood. In nucleotides, the CDR3 is TGTGCCAGCAGTGAGGTCGGTAGCGGCTACGAGCAGTACTTC. Protein sequence: CASSEVGSGYEQYF.